The 9 T cell receptor beta chains presented below share a single source sample, sequenced in a study of shared clonotypes between healthy human individuals. Sequenced by immunoSEQ multiplex PCR; TCRdb stores in-frame clones only, minus some. The sample includes hundreds of thousands of clones, about 74% of them seen just once. Sequencing was carried out using memory CD4+ T cells sorted from blood. Subset described: CD45RA-negative fraction. The receptors were gathered from a woman aged 30 to 39 in good health.

The chain combines TRBV4-1 with TRBJ2-3; tentatively, D is TRBD1 (5 bases). Germline CDR1 and CDR2: MGHRA and YSYEKL. The CDR3 has 19 amino acids. The V gene lost 4 bases and the J gene lost 0 bases, with 23 bases spanning the gap. The CDR3 spells CASSRSPGHSVSSTDTQYF. The DNA of the CDR3 is TGCGCCAGCAGCCGCTCCCCCGGACATTCTGTATCTAGCACAGATACGCAGTATTTT.

V is TRBV28 and J is TRBJ2-3; D unclear. Trimming pared 6 bases from V and 4 bases from J, leaving 8 bases between. The V gene's germline CDR1 is MDHEN and CDR2 SYDVKM. This CDR3 is 12 amino acids long. CDR3 in amino acids: CASRKLPDTQYF. The CDR3 bases are TGTGCCAGCAGGAAACTCCCAGATACGCAGTATTTT. Full variable domain (outside the CDR3, taken from reference TRBV28 and TRBJ2-3): DVKVTQSSRYLVKRTGEKVFLECVQDMDHENMFWYRQDPGLGLRLIYFSYDVKMKEKGDIPEGYSVSREKKERFSLILESASTNQTSMYLCASRKLPDTQYFGPGTRLTVL.

J is TRBJ2-7 and V is TRBV28, with 7 bases fitting TRBD1. The germline CDR1 and CDR2 sequences are MDHEN and SYDVKM. The CDR3 is 14 amino acids. V lost 6 bases to trimming and J lost 1 base; unmatched junction nucleotides: 6. The CDR3 sequence: CASRPRTGSYEQYF. In nucleotides, the CDR3 is TGTGCCAGCAGGCCGAGGACAGGTTCCTACGAGCAGTACTTC.

This clone showed up just once. The V and J genes are TRBV9 and TRBJ1-2; D is undetermined. CDR3 length equals 16 residues. V lost 2 bases, J lost 4 bases, and 18 bases lay in between. Germline V gene lookup returns CDR1 SGDLS and CDR2 YYNGEE. The CDR3 DNA reads TGTGCCAGCAGCGTTAAGGAGCAGGAAATATTCTATGGCTACACCTTC. Encoded protein: CASSVKEQEIFYGYTF.

The chain joins TRBV10-3 to TRBJ2-5; D unresolved. The V end lost 3 bases, the J end lost 4 bases, and 12 bases lay between the germline ends. The CDR3 runs 14 residues. The V gene's germline CDR1 is ENHRY and CDR2 SYGVKD. In nucleotides, the CDR3 is TGTGCCATCAGTGATATAAGGGTTAGAGAGACCCAGTACTTC. This codes for CAISDIRVRETQYF.

The table lists this clone with a few counts. The chain is built from TRBV5-1 and TRBJ2-5; 8 nucleotides line up with TRBD2. Matching the DNA end better, TRBJ2-7 makes the J call doubtful. The CDR3 consists of 15 residues. From germline, CDR1 is SGHRS and CDR2 YFSETQ. The CDR3 nucleotides read TGCGCCAGCAGCGACGGACCGGGACTAGGCTACGAGCAGTACTTC. Encoded protein: CASSDGPGLGYEQYF.

In the case of this clone: Other DNA sequences in this specimen translate into the identical CDR3. This chain connects TRBV6-5 to TRBJ2-1, with 10 positions matching TRBD2. The CDR3 is 14 residues long. In germline, CDR1 is MNHEY, CDR2 SVGAGI. After removal of 5 bases from V and 7 bases from J, the junction contained 5 bases not matched to a gene. CDR3 protein: CASSRSGRGNEQFF. DNA of the CDR3: TGTGCCAGCAGTCGCAGCGGGAGGGGGAATGAGCAGTTCTTC.

CDR3 sequence: CASSLGTGGFYNEQFF. CDR3 DNA sequence: TGTGCCAGCAGTTTAGGGACAGGGGGCTTCTACAATGAGCAGTTCTTC. The rearrangement uses TRBV27 and TRBJ2-1; TRBD1 aligns across 12 bases. The germline V gene encodes CDR1 MNHEY and CDR2 SMNVEV (reference sequence). The V gene end was trimmed by 2 bases and the J gene end by 3 bases; junction bases not matched to a gene: 2. The length of the CDR3 is 16 residues.

V and J are TRBV25-1 and TRBJ2-1; TRBD2 matches at 10 bases. CDR1 is MGHDK, CDR2 SYGVNS, per germline. V was pared by 2 bases and J by 2 bases, with 3 bases of the junction left unmatched. This CDR3 has 16 amino acids. The CDR3, as DNA: TGTGCCAGCAGTGAACAGGGACTAGCGACCTACAATGAGCAGTTCTTC. The encoded protein is CASSEQGLATYNEQFF. Together with reference TRBV25-1 and TRBJ2-1, the CDR3 gives the full variable domain: EADIYQTPRYLVIGTGKKITLECSQTMGHDKMYWYQQDPGMELHLIHYSYGVNSTEKGDLSSESTVSRIRTEHFPLTLESARPSHTSQYLCASSEQGLATYNEQFFGPGTRLTVL.